These 16 T cell receptor beta chains were all obtained from the same sample, sequenced in a study of CD8+CD57+ T cells in acquired aplastic anemia. Sequencing was done on patients that had shown CD8+CD57+ cell expansion by flow cytometry. Genomic DNA, the template, was used for profiling of the TCR beta VDJ and CDR3. TCRdb reprocessed the reads with MiXCR, giving one entry per CDR3 protein. Among around 150,000 distinct CDR3 sequences listed, 47% were seen once. Sequenced input: sorted CD4+, CD8+, or CD8+CD57+ T cells (not recorded which) from PBMCs. The origin of the receptors is a human donor with aplastic anemia.

The chain has TRBV7-9 and TRBJ2-7; D gene unclear. Trimming left V 5 bases short and J 3 bases short, with 14 bases between. The CDR3 is 14 amino acids. CDR1 is SEHNR and CDR2 is FQNEAQ in the germline V gene (reference sequence). Here the CDR3 DNA reads TGTGCCAGCAGCCCCCCGGTTAGCTTCTACGAGCAGTACTTC. Its translation: CASSPPVSFYEQYF.

This clonotype occurred a few times. The chain carries TRBV10-3 and TRBJ2-6; D is unclear. This CDR3 has 14 residues. Germline V lookup: CDR1 ENHRY, CDR2 SYGVKD. V lost 8 bases, J lost 2 bases, and 10 bases lay in between. The CDR3 loop is CAISRGPGANVLTF. The DNA of the CDR3 is TGTGCCATCTCCCGCGGTCCTGGGGCCAACGTCCTGACTTTC.

CDR3 in DNA: TGTGCCAGCAGCTTAGGGACAGAAGGAGAAAAACTGTTTTTT. Translated, it gives CASSLGTEGEKLFF. The chain uses TRBV11-1 and TRBJ1-4, with D maybe TRBD1 (6 bases). This CDR3 comprises 14 residues. CDR1 is SGHAT and CDR2 is FQDESV in the germline V gene (reference sequence). Trimming left V 1 base short and J 8 bases short, with 11 bases between.

Note on this clonotype: One end of the junction does not line up with germline, which may come from a read error. This sequence joins TRBV25-1 and TRBJ2-1, with 10 bases aligning to TRBD1. Germline V gives CDR1 MGHDK, CDR2 SYGVNS. This CDR3 is 15 amino acids long. The CDR3 reads CATSDQDRGRNEQFF. As DNA, the CDR3 is TGTGCCACCAGTGACCAGGACAGGGGGAGGAATGAGCAGTTCTTC.

Comment on this clonotype: One end of the junction is discordant with germline, which a read error may explain. V is TRBV9 and J is TRBJ1-6; D perhaps matches TRBD1 (6 bases). The CDR3 has 16 residues. CDR1 SGDLS and CDR2 YYNGEE come from the germline V gene. This CDR3 reads CACSPQDRGPNSPLHF. CDR3 nucleotides: TGTGCCTGCAGCCCACAGGACCGGGGGCCAAATTCACCCCTCCACTTT.

This clonotype has just a few counts. The chain recombines TRBV27 with TRBJ2-3; D is unclear. Germline assignment: CDR1 MNHEY and CDR2 SMNVEV (reference sequence). This CDR3 is built from 12 residues. Trimming removed 2 bases from V and 6 bases from J, with 6 bases in between. CDR3 nucleotide sequence: TGTGCCAGCAGTTTACTTGGGGATACGCAGTATTTT. It encodes CASSLLGDTQYF.

The rearrangement links TRBV9 to TRBJ1-1; D gene unclear. The CDR3 length is 14 residues. CDR1 is SGDLS and CDR2 is YYNGEE in the germline V gene. V was trimmed by 2 bases and J by 1 base, leaving 9 bases between them. This CDR3 reads CASSVGSWNTEAFF. For the CDR3, the DNA is TGTGCCAGCAGCGTGGGCAGTTGGAACACTGAAGCTTTCTTT. The full variable domain, with the rest looked up from reference TRBV9 and TRBJ1-1, is DSGVTQTPKHLITATGQRVTLRCSPRSGDLSVYWYQQSLDQGLQFLIQYYNGEERAKGNILERFSAQQFPDLHSELNLSSLELGDSALYFCASSVGSWNTEAFFGQGTRLTVV.

This chain connects TRBV6-1 to TRBJ2-1, with 14 bases aligning to TRBD2. The germline gives CDR1 MNHNS, CDR2 SASEGT. V gave up 9 bases and J gave up 8 bases; unmatched junction bases: 9. This CDR3 has 15 residues. CDR3 DNA: TGTGCCAGTATGGCCGGGACTAGCGGGAGTGATGAGCAGTTCTTC. Amino acids: CASMAGTSGSDEQFF.

CDR3 DNA sequence: TGTGCCAGCAGCCGGCTGGGGGGGACTAGCACGAACAATGAGCAGTTCTTC. It yields the protein CASSRLGGTSTNNEQFF. The chain joins TRBV11-2 to TRBJ2-1; 9 nucleotides match TRBD2. CDR1 and CDR2 (germline): SGHAT, FQNNGV. The CDR3 is made up of 17 amino acids. The V segment lost 5 bases and the J segment 5 bases; nucleotides outside the gene matches: 13.

This clonotype was observed many times. The chain carries TRBV10-3 and TRBJ1-3; D is undetermined. CDR1 ENHRY and CDR2 SYGVKD come from the germline V gene. V dropped 2 bases and J dropped 4 bases, with 18 bases sitting between them. The CDR3 is made up of 17 amino acids. CDR3 in amino acids: CAISETRVQLAGNTIYF. CDR3 coding DNA: TGTGCCATCAGTGAGACCCGGGTACAGCTCGCCGGAAACACCATATATTTT.

Regarding this clonotype: A much larger clone is a single base away; this may be a read error. The V and J genes are TRBV19 and TRBJ2-2, with a tentative D call TRBD2 (6 bases). The germline V gene encodes CDR1 LNHDA and CDR2 SQIVND (reference sequence). Trimming removed 5 bases from V and 5 bases from J, with 21 bases in between. CDR3 size: 17 residues. The CDR3 is CASSFGSERVRTGELFF. The CDR3, as DNA: TGTGCCAGTAGTTTTGGGTCGGAGCGGGTCAGGACCGGGGAGCTGTTTTTT.

This clonotype was seen many times. CDR3 residues: CASSTIGLAGETQYF. The CDR3 DNA reads TGTGCCAGCAGTACCATAGGCCTGGCGGGGGAGACCCAGTACTTC. The genes are TRBV5-4 and TRBJ2-5; a possible D gene is TRBD2 (6 bases). V lost 5 bases, J lost 5 bases, and 19 bases lay in between. Germline CDR1 reads SGHNT; CDR2 reads YYREEE (reference sequence). The CDR3 has 15 residues.

This clonotype occurred many times. V usage is TRBV14 and J usage is TRBJ1-2; 10 bases fit TRBD1. CDR1 is SGHDN, CDR2 FVKESK, per germline. This CDR3 contains 17 residues. V lost 1 base and J lost 6; bases outside the gene matches: 11. As DNA, the CDR3 is TGTGCCAGCAGCCAAGCCGAGGGACAGGGGAATTTCCATGGCTACACCTTC. It encodes CASSQAEGQGNFHGYTF.

In its sample, this clonotype was seen many times. The V gene is TRBV7-3, the J gene TRBJ2-7, with TRBD2 matching over 8 bases. Trimming removed 2 bases from V and 4 bases from J; junction bases left unmatched: 1. Germline CDR1 and CDR2: SGHTA and FQGTGA. The CDR3 runs 13 residues. In DNA, the CDR3 is TGTGCCAGCAGCTTACAGCGGGGGTACGAGCAGTACTTC. Protein product: CASSLQRGYEQYF. Variable domain in full (rest from reference TRBV7-3 and TRBJ2-7): GAGVSQTPSNKVTEKGKYVELRCDPISGHTALYWYRQSLGQGPEFLIYFQGTGAADDSGLPNDRFFAVRPEGSVSTLKIQRTERGDSAVYLCASSLQRGYEQYFGPGTRLTVT.

CDR3 residues: CSARGTGIGETQYF. In nucleotides, the CDR3 is TGCAGTGCTAGAGGGACAGGGATTGGGGAGACCCAGTACTTC. This chain uses TRBV20-1 with TRBJ2-5, with 8 bases identical to TRBD1. CDR3 size: 14 residues. The V gene's germline CDR1 is DFQATT and CDR2 SNEGSKA (reference sequence). J gave up 5 bases and V 1 base, and 6 bases lay outside the gene matches.

The V and J genes are TRBV2 and TRBJ2-7; D is perhaps TRBD1 (6 bases). Trimming took 4 bases from V and 4 from J, leaving 8 bases between them. Looked up from germline, CDR1 is SNHLY and CDR2 is FYNNEI. This CDR3 has 12 amino acids. The CDR3 sequence is CASSVGQYEQYF. The CDR3 DNA reads as TGTGCCAGCAGTGTAGGACAGTACGAGCAGTACTTC.